Sequencing of this TCR beta chain was carried out in a study of blood T cell repertoires in COVID-19. Trimming removed 6 bases at V and 10 bases at J, with 16 bases between. The CDR3 covers 14 residues. The germline V gene has CDR1 ENHRY and CDR2 SYGVKD. TCRdb's table, derived via immunoSEQ multiplex PCR, lists solely in-frame clones and lacks some. The sample contains a few hundred thousand clones, 80% to 90% of which appear only once. The genes are TRBV10-3 and TRBJ1-6; D is unclear. The receptor was isolated from a woman between 18 and 29 years old who had recovered from COVID-19. Sequenced: PBMCs or T cells enriched from blood (not recorded which). The CDR3 DNA is TGTGCCATCAGCCCCGGGAACTGGGAATCACCCCTCCACTTT. Its translation: CAISPGNWESPLHF.